This passage covers 30 T cell receptor beta chains from one sample sequenced in a study of blood T cells in healthy people across ages. Through a sample-barcoded 5' primer and a J-beta primer mix, a second PCR was run for roughly 7 to 12 cycles. TCRdb re-called the 5' RACE reads through MiXCR, storing one row per CDR3 protein. The sample lists 1.8 million or so distinct CDR3 sequences, around 42% occurring once. The sequenced sample was blood. These receptors all stem from a human donor in good health.

The V gene is TRBV7-3, the J gene TRBJ2-1, with 8 bases identical to TRBD2. CDR1 is SGHTA and CDR2 is FQGTGA in the germline V gene. CDR3 size: 15 residues. V dropped 5 bases and J dropped 7; count of bases not matched to a gene: 10. CDR3 region: CASSPPGGPGNEQFF. The CDR3 DNA reads as TGTGCCAGCAGCCCACCGGGGGGGCCGGGGAATGAGCAGTTCTTC.

To note about this clonotype: The conserved final phenylalanine or tryptophan is absent from the CDR3, which likely points to a read error. The V call is TRBV20-1, the J call TRBJ2-5, with 7 nucleotides matching TRBD1. There are 15 residues in the CDR3. The trim removed 2 bases at V and 5 bases at J, leaving 11 bases unmatched. CDR1 is DFQATT and CDR2 is SNEGSKA in the germline V gene (reference sequence). The CDR3 DNA sequence: TGCAGTGCTAGAAGTGGGACAGCCCTCTTGGAGACCCAGTACGTC. Protein sequence: CSARSGTALLETQYV.

CDR3 sequence (DNA): TGTGCCAGCACTCCGGCAGGAAAATATGAAAAACTGTTTTTT. Translated: CASTPAGKYEKLFF. V usage is TRBV11-2 and J usage is TRBJ1-4; D is unresolved. Germline V lookup: CDR1 SGHAT, CDR2 FQNNGV. CDR3 length: 14 residues. V lost 7 bases and J 6 bases, leaving 15 bases between the germline ends.

This clonotype was seen only once. This chain joins TRBV6-5 and TRBJ1-1; the match to TRBD1 covers 7 bases. Trimming cost V 1 base and J 4 bases; bases outside gene matches: 6. The CDR3 has 15 amino acids. Looked up from germline, CDR1 is MNHEY and CDR2 is SVGAGI. The CDR3 region is CASSYLGGSSTEAFF. The CDR3, as DNA: TGTGCCAGCAGTTACTTAGGGGGCAGTAGCACTGAAGCTTTCTTT.

This clonotype was observed a handful of times. J is TRBJ1-2 and V is TRBV5-1, with TRBD1 matching over 7 bases. Germline CDR1 and CDR2: SGHRS and YFSETQ. V was clipped by 5 bases and J by 5 bases; unmatched bases: 12. CDR3 length: 15 residues. In DNA form, the CDR3 reads TGCGCCAGCAGGCGCGGACAGGTCGCGACGTATGGCTACACCTTC. Its translation: CASRRGQVATYGYTF.

This clonotype has more than one count but fewer than ten. V gene TRBV12-5 combines with J gene TRBJ2-4, with 10 bases fitting TRBD1. With 4 bases clipped from V and 5 bases from J, the junction kept 8 bases outside the gene matches. This CDR3 has 16 amino acids. The germline V gene encodes CDR1 LGHNT and CDR2 FRNRAP. CDR3 sequence reads: CASGSAPGQGQNIQYF. The CDR3 DNA reads TGTGCTAGTGGTTCTGCCCCGGGACAGGGGCAAAACATTCAGTACTTC.

In its sample, this clonotype was seen a few times. V and J are TRBV27 and TRBJ2-7; 7 bases are shared with TRBD1. Per germline, CDR1 MNHEY and CDR2 SMNVEV (reference sequence). The CDR3 has 13 residues. J was trimmed by 5 bases and V by 8 bases; bases with no gene match: 9. The CDR3 DNA sequence: TGTGCCAGCTCGACAACAGGGGCCCACGAGCAGTACTTC. It specifies CASSTTGAHEQYF.

This chain links TRBV7-9 with TRBJ1-5, with 11 bases lining up with TRBD1. V dropped 3 bases and J dropped 6; count of bases not matched to a gene: 4. CDR1 is SEHNR and CDR2 is FQNEAQ in the germline V gene (reference sequence). This CDR3 spans 15 amino acids. The CDR3: CASSFGTGGFQPQHF. The CDR3 coding sequence is TGTGCCAGCAGCTTCGGGACAGGGGGGTTTCAGCCCCAGCATTTT.

The chain recombines TRBV6-1 with TRBJ1-2; a possible D gene is TRBD1 (6 bases). In germline, CDR1 is MNHNS, CDR2 SASEGT. The CDR3 extends over 14 amino acids. V was clipped by 8 bases and J by 7 bases, with 20 bases between them. The CDR3 spells CASRVGGAAGGYTF. For the CDR3, the DNA is TGTGCCAGCCGGGTGGGGGGCGCGGCAGGTGGCTACACCTTC.

The sample holds a few counts of this clonotype. V is TRBV28 and J is TRBJ1-2; D is unresolved. There are 10 residues in the CDR3. V lost 11 bases and J lost 4, with 8 bases in between. Germline assignment: CDR1 MDHEN and CDR2 SYDVKM. CDR3 sequence reads: CAVALYGYTF. CDR3 nucleotide sequence: TGTGCCGTCGCCCTCTATGGCTACACCTTC.

The CDR3 bases are TGCAGTGCTAGACCAATCCAGGGGGATGTCGGCGAGCAGTACTTC. Its protein is CSARPIQGDVGEQYF. V and J are TRBV20-1 and TRBJ2-7; 7 bases match TRBD1. The J segment lost 6 bases and the V segment lost 2 bases, leaving 13 bases of the junction unmatched. Germline lookup yields CDR1 DFQATT and CDR2 SNEGSKA (reference sequence). This CDR3 contains 15 residues.

This chain links TRBV20-1 with TRBJ2-1, with D perhaps matching TRBD1 (6 bases). V dropped 1 base and J dropped 1 base, with 8 bases sitting between them. The CDR3 has 14 residues. Per germline, CDR1 DFQATT and CDR2 SNEGSKA (reference sequence). CDR3 DNA sequence: TGCAGTGCTAGAGGACAGGTATCCTACAATGAGCAGTTCTTC. Protein sequence: CSARGQVSYNEQFF.

V gene TRBV20-1 combines with J gene TRBJ2-4, with TRBD1 identical over 9 bases. Matching the DNA end better, TRBJ2-7 makes the J call doubtful. The V gene's germline CDR1 is DFQATT and CDR2 SNEGSKA (reference sequence). This CDR3 contains 12 residues. The CDR3 sequence is CSANNRGREQYF. In DNA form, the CDR3 reads TGCAGTGCTAATAACAGGGGGCGCGAGCAGTACTTC.

Concerning this clonotype: One end of the junction is discordant with germline, which a read error may explain. The chain employs TRBV5-1 and TRBJ1-5, with no clear D. The CDR3 runs to 15 residues. CDR1 is SGHRS and CDR2 is YFSETQ in the germline V gene. The CDR3 region has the DNA TGCGCCAGCAGTTTGGATGGGGATTGGAATCAGCCCCAGCATTTT. Its translation: CASSLDGDWNQPQHF.

This clonotype was counted only a few times. The CDR3 DNA reads as TGTGCCAGCAGTCCACCGGGACAGAGCTACTCGTGGGAGCAGTACTTC. It codes for CASSPPGQSYSWEQYF. The V and J genes are TRBV6-6 and TRBJ2-4; 7 bases match TRBD1. V lost 5 bases to trimming and J lost 13 bases; unmatched junction nucleotides: 20. The germline CDR1 and CDR2 sequences are MNHNY and SVGAGI (reference sequence). The length of the CDR3 is 16 residues.

Worth noting for this clonotype: A junction end diverges from the germline sequence, so it may reflect a read error. The chain carries TRBV5-1 and TRBJ2-5; no clear D. The DNA end is more similar to TRBJ2-7, so the J call may be wrong. The CDR3 loop spans 14 amino acids. CDR1 and CDR2 from the germline V gene are SGHRS and YFSETQ. The CDR3 loop is CASGLYQTGYEQYF. The CDR3, as DNA: TGCGCCAGCGGCTTGTACCAGACCGGCTACGAGCAGTACTTC.

The chain is built from TRBV7-3 and TRBJ2-7; TRBD1 matches at 8 bases. This CDR3 region has 15 residues. Germline V lookup: CDR1 SGHTA, CDR2 FQGTGA. Trimming took 4 bases from V and 2 from J; bases not matched to a gene: 7. CDR3 nucleotide sequence: TGTGCCAGCAGCTGGGGGTCAGGGGGCGCCTACGAGCAGTACTTC. It translates to CASSWGSGGAYEQYF.

Notes on this clonotype: The junction departs from germline at one end; a sequencing error may be responsible. The V and J genes are TRBV12-3 or TRBV12-4 and TRBJ2-3, with D uncertain. The CDR3 covers 13 residues. The CDR3 region has the DNA TGTGCCAGCAGGATTAGGAGAACAGATGCGCAGTATTTT. Protein product: CASRIRRTDAQYF.

The gene calls are TRBV12-3 or TRBV12-4 and TRBJ2-5; 10 bases agree with TRBD1. This CDR3 contains 14 residues. Losses at the gene ends were 5 bases for V and 5 bases for J; bases not matched to a gene: 5. CDR3 loop: CASSETGGMETQYF. The DNA of the CDR3 is TGTGCCAGCAGTGAGACAGGGGGCATGGAGACCCAGTACTTC.

The sample holds one count of this clonotype. V gene TRBV10-3 combines with J gene TRBJ2-6; D is uncertain. Germline-derived CDR1 and CDR2 are ENHRY and SYGVKD. V was shortened by 5 bases and J by 2 bases, with 10 bases between the two germline ends. The CDR3 is 15 residues long. The CDR3 loop is CAISSQAAGANVLTF. CDR3 DNA: TGTGCCATCAGTTCCCAGGCTGCTGGGGCCAACGTCCTGACTTTC.

The rearrangement links TRBV20-1 to TRBJ2-1, with D perhaps assigned TRBD1 or TRBD2 (5 bases each). CDR1 and CDR2 from the germline V gene are DFQATT and SNEGSKA (reference sequence). Trimming pared 7 bases from V and 0 bases from J, leaving 13 bases between. The CDR3 spans 14 residues. The CDR3 DNA is TGCAGTGGGGGACCGAGGAGCTCCTACAATGAGCAGTTCTTC. Translated: CSGGPRSSYNEQFF.

CDR3 in amino acids: CASSLAGVVTYEQYF. The CDR3 DNA is TGTGCCAGCAGCTTGGCAGGGGTGGTTACCTACGAGCAGTACTTC. The chain is built from TRBV5-5 and TRBJ2-7; possibly TRBD1 for D (6 bases). Germline values: CDR1 SGHKS, CDR2 YYEKEE (reference sequence). V shed 0 bases and J shed 2 bases, with 12 bases lying between them. The CDR3 is 15 amino acids.

This chain links TRBV20-1 with TRBJ2-4, with D unresolved. Germline values: CDR1 DFQATT, CDR2 SNEGSKA (reference sequence). This CDR3 region has 13 residues. The V end was cut by 2 bases, the J end by 0 bases, with 5 bases between. The CDR3 DNA reads as TGCAGTGCTAGATCCCTAGCCAAAAACATTCAGTACTTC. It specifies CSARSLAKNIQYF.

This clonotype was counted between two and nine times. The V call is TRBV12-3 or TRBV12-4, the J call TRBJ2-5; no clear D. The CDR3 is 13 residues long. V shed 6 bases and J shed 5 bases, with 13 bases lying between them. The CDR3 sequence: CASSGPGLETQYF. DNA for the CDR3: TGTGCCAGCAGCGGGCCGGGTTTGGAGACCCAGTACTTC.

The chain employs TRBV12-3 or TRBV12-4 and TRBJ2-5, with D possibly TRBD2 on 7 matching bases. The CDR3 sequence is 13 residues long. V lost 8 bases to trimming and J lost 5 bases, with 15 bases between them. The CDR3 is CASWGGLGETQYF. As DNA, the CDR3 is TGTGCCAGCTGGGGGGGCCTGGGGGAGACCCAGTACTTC.

The rearrangement links TRBV5-1 to TRBJ1-6; D gene uncertain. Trimming pared 1 base from V and 7 bases from J, leaving 18 bases between. The CDR3 extends over 17 amino acids. Germline V gene sequence: CDR1 SGHRS, CDR2 YFSETQ. The CDR3 DNA is TGCGCCAGCAGCTTGATCCACCAGTCGGAGAAGAATTCACCCCTCCACTTT. This sequence encodes CASSLIHQSEKNSPLHF.

This clonotype was found a few times. This chain connects TRBV29-1 to TRBJ2-1; D is possibly TRBD1 or TRBD2 (6 bases each). Trimming cost V 7 bases and J 10 bases, with 20 bases left between them. Germline V gene data show CDR1 as SQVTM and CDR2 as ANQGSEA. This CDR3 has 13 residues. The CDR3 DNA follows: TGCAGCGCCACCCACGGAGGGGGGACGGAGCAGTTCTTC. Protein: CSATHGGGTEQFF.

The chain couples TRBV6-5 to TRBJ1-1, with D unclear. The V and J ends lost 7 bases and 0 bases respectively, with 15 bases between them. Germline CDR1 is MNHEY and CDR2 is SVGAGI. The CDR3 loop spans 15 amino acids. CDR3 in DNA: TGTGCCAGCAACGTAATAAGTTTCATGAACACTGAAGCTTTCTTT. Translated, it gives CASNVISFMNTEAFF.

This clonotype appeared a few times. V gene TRBV6-5 combines with J gene TRBJ1-1, with D maybe TRBD1 (6 bases). The germline CDR1 and CDR2 sequences are MNHEY and SVGAGI. This CDR3 is built from 15 residues. The ends were cut back, 3 bases at V and 0 bases at J, with 11 bases in the middle. For the CDR3, the DNA is TGTGCCAGCAGTTATCCCGGACAGCTGAACACTGAAGCTTTCTTT. Translating gives CASSYPGQLNTEAFF.

The V gene is TRBV12-3 or TRBV12-4, the J gene TRBJ2-7, with no clear D. The CDR3 covers 14 residues. Trimming took off 6 bases at V and 6 bases at J, with 18 bases between the two ends. This CDR3 reads CASSPLPDDGEQYF. The CDR3 region has the DNA TGTGCCAGCAGCCCATTACCGGACGATGGCGAGCAGTACTTC.